Below, 10 T cell receptor beta chains from the same sample are listed, as sequenced in a study of HIV-infected patients and healthy controls. 400 to 550 ng RNA was reverse transcribed with alpha and beta constant-region primers. Alpha and beta chain libraries were made separately by chain-specific third strand synthesis with multiplexing indices. Each CDR3 protein gets one entry after TCRdb re-called the 5' RACE reads with MiXCR. This repertoire shows 5,000 to 5,500 distinct CDR3 sequences, roughly 8.2% found once; its top ten account for approximately 20%. The repertoire came from unfractionated whole blood and reflected all unsorted peripheral T cells. Here the sequenced sample was blood, taken before antiretroviral therapy. These receptors were obtained from an adult with HIV infection.

This clonotype appeared many times. This chain links TRBV25-1 with TRBJ2-5; possible D gene TRBD2, 5 bases. The CDR3 is 14 amino acids. Germline CDR1 is MGHDK and CDR2 is SYGVNS. Trimming took 2 bases from V and 0 from J, leaving 7 bases between them. The CDR3: CASSEPGYQETQYF. The CDR3 coding sequence is TGTGCCAGCAGTGAACCGGGGTACCAAGAGACCCAGTACTTC. Complete variable domain (other parts from reference TRBV25-1 and TRBJ2-5): EADIYQTPRYLVIGTGKKITLECSQTMGHDKMYWYQQDPGMELHLIHYSYGVNSTEKGDLSSESTVSRIRTEHFPLTLESARPSHTSQYLCASSEPGYQETQYFGPGTRLLVL.

This clonotype was observed at least ten times. The rearrangement links TRBV7-3 to TRBJ2-1, with 11 bases matching TRBD2. The trim removed 4 bases at V and 6 bases at J, leaving 5 bases unmatched. This CDR3 has 15 residues. In germline, CDR1 is SGHTA, CDR2 FQGTGA. This CDR3 reads CASSSGGLAVNEQFF. The CDR3 DNA follows: TGTGCCAGCAGCTCTGGGGGACTAGCGGTCAATGAGCAGTTCTTC.

This clonotype is judged medium-sized (0.01 to 0.1%). The chain links TRBV3-1 to TRBJ2-2; D remains unclear. The V and J ends lost 4 bases and 8 bases respectively, with 14 bases between them. Germline V CDR1 and CDR2: LGHDT, YNNKEL (reference sequence). The CDR3 contains 14 residues. This CDR3 is CASSPRRQAGELFF. CDR3 DNA sequence: TGTGCCAGCAGCCCCCGCAGGCAGGCGGGGGAGCTGTTTTTT.

This clonotype appeared many times. J is TRBJ2-3 and V is TRBV10-3, with 13 positions matching TRBD2. Trimming cost V 2 bases and J 1 base; bases outside gene matches: 3. Germline assignment: CDR1 ENHRY and CDR2 SYGVKD. The CDR3 sequence is 17 residues long. The CDR3 DNA reads as TGTGCCATCAGTGAGACTAGCGGGGGGGCTGGCACAGATACGCAGTATTTT. This gives the protein CAISETSGGAGTDTQYF.

This clonotype qualifies as medium-sized. The genes are TRBV7-9 and TRBJ2-3, with 13 positions matching TRBD2. Germline V gene sequence: CDR1 SEHNR, CDR2 FQNEAQ (reference sequence). The CDR3 is made up of 18 amino acids. V lost 5 bases and J lost 0; bases outside the gene matches: 8. The CDR3 sequence: CASSDIRTSGSSTDTQYF. The CDR3, as DNA: TGTGCCAGCAGCGATATAAGGACTAGCGGGAGCAGCACAGATACGCAGTATTTT.

This clonotype was seen ten or more times. The chain combines TRBV6-5 with TRBJ2-2, with TRBD2 identical over 8 bases. V was pared by 6 bases and J by 6 bases, with 3 bases of the junction left unmatched. Germline assignment: CDR1 MNHEY and CDR2 SVGAGI. This CDR3 comprises 13 residues. Here the CDR3 reads CASRKLAAGELFF. CDR3 nucleotide sequence: TGTGCCAGCAGGAAACTAGCGGCCGGGGAGCTGTTTTTT.

This clonotype appeared many times. The J gene is TRBJ2-1, the V gene TRBV2; D call uncertain. This CDR3 contains 14 residues. The V gene's germline CDR1 is SNHLY and CDR2 FYNNEI. The V gene lost 2 bases and the J gene lost 4 bases, with 9 bases spanning the gap. In nucleotides, the CDR3 is TGTGCCAGCAGTGAACTTTGGCTTTACAATGAGCAGTTCTTC. Encoded protein: CASSELWLYNEQFF.

This clonotype is classed as medium-sized (0.01 to 0.1%). The chain links TRBV3-1 to TRBJ2-1; 7 bases line up with TRBD2. The CDR3 totals 16 residues. Germline V lookup: CDR1 LGHDT, CDR2 YNNKEL (reference sequence). The V gene end was trimmed by 1 base and the J gene end by 2 bases; junction bases not matched to a gene: 5. This CDR3 reads CASSQVRGKAYNEQFF. The CDR3 DNA follows: TGTGCCAGCAGCCAAGTGCGGGGGAAGGCCTACAATGAGCAGTTCTTC.

This clonotype was seen repeatedly, ten times or more. The CDR3 DNA sequence: TGTGCCAGCAGTTCTGGGGGGGGTAAAGAGACCCAGTACTTC. It specifies CASSSGGGKETQYF. V gene TRBV12-3 or TRBV12-4 combines with J gene TRBJ2-5; 7 bases agree with TRBD2. CDR3 length equals 14 residues. Trimming took 4 bases from V and 3 from J; bases not matched to a gene: 5.

In this sample, this clonotype is medium-sized (0.01 to 0.1%). The chain employs TRBV6-1 and TRBJ1-1, with TRBD1 matching 7 bases. Germline values: CDR1 MNHNS, CDR2 SASEGT. This CDR3 has 13 residues. The V gene end was trimmed by 0 bases and the J gene end by 7 bases; junction bases not matched to a gene: 2. The CDR3 protein is CASSEARQGEAFF. CDR3 nucleotide sequence: TGTGCCAGCAGTGAAGCTCGACAGGGTGAAGCTTTCTTT.